This TCR beta chain was retrieved from a study of sequential checkpoint blockade in melanoma. Treatment given: randomized to nivolumab then ipilimumab (arm A) or the reverse (arm B). General study results and limits: Response in arm A was associated with pretreatment TIL clonality.

Some clones are missing from TCRdb's copy, which holds only in-frame ones; the method was immunoSEQ multiplex PCR. The sample has some 6,100 clones, roughly 26% seen once; the top ten hold about 8.9%. Comment on this clone: No antigen is known for it.

The V gene's germline CDR1 is LNHDA and CDR2 SQIVND (reference sequence). This CDR3 region has 12 residues. Trimming took 3 bases from V and 4 from J, leaving 5 bases between them. The J gene is TRBJ2-3, the V gene TRBV19; D might be TRBD1 (5 bases). The TCR originated in a human donor with melanoma. Material: tumor tissue (inferred from file names), obtained from a patient given nivolumab and ipilimumab in sequence. The CDR3 sequence: CASSMGPDTQYF. DNA for the CDR3: TGTGCCAGTAGTATGGGGCCAGATACGCAGTATTTT.